These T cell receptor beta chains were read from a single sample in a study of T cells in Graves' hyperthyroidism and ophthalmopathy. TCRdb re-called the multiplex PCR reads through MiXCR, storing one row per CDR3 protein. The data contain 300,000 to 400,000 distinct CDR3 sequences, around a sixth of them seen just once; the ten biggest clones take up around 47%. The source material was blood. These receptor sequences come from a woman between 45 and 60 years old with Graves' hyperthyroidism. Both conserved end residues are part of each CDR3. D genes are given only for firm matches. Size values are once, few and many counts, or a class for expanded clones, and some rows have none.

v_call	d_call	clone_size	j_call	cdr3_nt	cdr3_aa
TRBV2	.	many	TRBJ2-3	TGTGCCAGCAGTGAAACTAGGCACACAGATACGCAGTATTTT	CASSETRHTDTQYF
TRBV7-3	TRBD1	.	TRBJ2-7	TGTGCCAGCAGCACTACAGGGGGCAACGAGCAGTACTTC	CASSTTGGNEQYF
TRBV7-3	TRBD2	once	TRBJ2-3	TGTGCCAGCAGCCACCCGTCTAAAGCGGGGGGCCGGGGGACAGATACGCAGTATTTT	CASSHPSKAGGRGTDTQYF
TRBV20-1	.	few	TRBJ1-1	TGCAGTGCTAGGGAGGGCATGAACACTGAAGCTTTCTTT	CSAREGMNTEAFF
TRBV19	.	few	TRBJ1-2	TGTGCCAGTAGTTGGTCAGGGGATGGCTACACCTTC	CASSWSGDGYTF
TRBV24-1	TRBD1	.	TRBJ2-3	TGTGCCACCAGTGACACCGGGACAGGGGGCCATACGCAGTATTTT	CATSDTGTGGHTQYF
TRBV28	TRBD1	.	TRBJ1-6	TGTGCCAGCAGTTTAGCCGGGACAGGGGGCTATAATTCACCCCTCCACTTT	CASSLAGTGGYNSPLHF
TRBV30	TRBD2	few	TRBJ2-3	TGTGCCTGGACGGGACTAGCGGGTGATACGCAGTATTTT	CAWTGLAGDTQYF
TRBV3-1	.	many	TRBJ2-3	TGTGCCAGCAGCCAAGCACCGGGACTCATCACAGATACGCAGTATTTT	CASSQAPGLITDTQYF
TRBV5-1	TRBD1	few	TRBJ1-1	TGCGCCAGCAGCTCGAAACAGGGGATGAACACTGAAGCTTTCTTT	CASSSKQGMNTEAFF
TRBV6-1	.	few	TRBJ2-5	TGTGCCAGCAGTGAGTCCAGGAGTAAAGAGACCCAGTACTTC	CASSESRSKETQYF
TRBV20-1	TRBD1	.	TRBJ1-3	TGCAGTGCTAGTGGGGACAGCAGCTCTGGAAACACCATATATTTT	CSASGDSSSGNTIYF
TRBV6-6	TRBD2	.	TRBJ2-7	TGTGCCAGCAGTTACTCTAGTGGGCTAGCGGGAGCCTACGAGCAGTACTTC	CASSYSSGLAGAYEQYF
TRBV28	.	many	TRBJ2-3	TGTGCCAGCAGTCCCACCTATGGTACGCAGTATTTT	CASSPTYGTQYF
TRBV6-2/TRBV6-3	TRBD2	few	TRBJ2-2	TGTGCCACCGTTAGCGGGAGGGCAAACACCGGGGAGCTGTTTTTT	CATVSGRANTGELFF
TRBV10-3	TRBD1	many	TRBJ1-2	TGTGCCATCAGCACCGGACAGGGGGATGGCTACACCTTC	CAISTGQGDGYTF
TRBV6-1	TRBD1	many	TRBJ2-5	TGTGCCAGCAGCCAGACAGGGGGTTTCGGGGAGACCCAGTACTTC	CASSQTGGFGETQYF
TRBV5-1	.	few	TRBJ2-2	TGCGCCAGCCATCAATACGCCGCGAACACCGGGGAGCTGTTTTTT	CASHQYAANTGELFF
TRBV18	.	few	TRBJ1-2	TGTGCCAGCTCACCAGCAGGGGATTATGGCTACACCTTC	CASSPAGDYGYTF
TRBV27	TRBD2	few	TRBJ2-2	TGTGCCAGCAGTCGGACTAGGAACACCGGGGAGCTGTTTTTT	CASSRTRNTGELFF
TRBV27	.	many	TRBJ2-5	TGTGCCAGCAGTTTATCGTATAACAGCGAAGAGACCCAGTACTTC	CASSLSYNSEETQYF
TRBV11-2	TRBD2	.	TRBJ2-1	TGTGCCAGCAGTTACTCGGGCAGCGGGGGGTTATACAATGAGCAGTTCTTC	CASSYSGSGGLYNEQFF
TRBV3-1	.	many	TRBJ2-3	TGTGCCAGCAGCCTTCGACTAGGTTCAGATACGCAGTATTTT	CASSLRLGSDTQYF
TRBV9	.	.	TRBJ2-3	TGTGCCAGCAGCGTCAGTTCAGATACGCAGTATTTT	CASSVSSDTQYF
TRBV5-1	.	few	TRBJ1-1	TGCGCCAGCAGCCCAGTGGGGGGCGCGGTCATTGCTTTCTTT	CASSPVGGAVIAFF
TRBV7-2	TRBD2	few	TRBJ2-3	TGTGCCAGCAGCTCCTTGTATGGCGGGGGGGCAGATACGCAGTATTTT	CASSSLYGGGADTQYF
TRBV12-3/TRBV12-4	TRBD2	.	TRBJ2-1	TGTGCCAGCAGTTACTCCGGGACTAGCGGGAGGGGGAATGAGCAGTTCTTC	CASSYSGTSGRGNEQFF
TRBV7-9	TRBD2	.	TRBJ2-3	TGTGCCAGCAGCTCCAGCGGGGGGGCTGGTTCAGATACGCAGTATTTT	CASSSSGGAGSDTQYF
TRBV19	TRBD2	few	TRBJ2-1	TGTGCCAGTAGGGGACTAGCGGAAAGCAATGAGCAGTTCTTC	CASRGLAESNEQFF
TRBV7-9	.	.	TRBJ2-2	TGTGCCTGCAGCTTAGCCGGGGAGCTGTTTTTT	CACSLAGELFF
TRBV3-1	TRBD1	.	TRBJ1-1	TGTGCCAGCAGCCCGAGGGGGCAGGGGGCGAACACTGAAGCTTTCTTT	CASSPRGQGANTEAFF
TRBV6-1	TRBD2	few	TRBJ2-1	TGTGCCAGCGGCGGGGGGTTATTAAATGAGCAGTTCTTC	CASGGGLLNEQFF
TRBV18	.	many	TRBJ1-2	TGTGCCAGCTCTAGCGGCGGGACGGGTGGCTACACCTTC	CASSSGGTGGYTF
TRBV3-1	.	many	TRBJ1-2	TGTGCCAGCAGCCAAGATTTTGCGGCAGGGGCAACCTATGGCTACACCTTC	CASSQDFAAGATYGYTF
TRBV27	.	.	TRBJ1-3	TGTGCCAGCAGGCCATTTTCTGGAAACACCATATATTTT	CASRPFSGNTIYF
TRBV12-3/TRBV12-4	.	.	TRBJ1-1	TGTGCCAGCAGCGTAGAGAATAGGAACACTGAAGCTTTCTTT	CASSVENRNTEAFF
TRBV12-3/TRBV12-4	TRBD1	many	TRBJ2-5	TGTGCCAGCAGCGGGACAGTTCGGCCCCAGTACTTC	CASSGTVRPQYF
TRBV30	.	many	TRBJ1-5	TGTGCCTGGAGTGGGGTGGGACAGCCCCAGCATTTT	CAWSGVGQPQHF
TRBV2	.	few	TRBJ1-1	TGTGCCAGCAGGGTAGGGACACTGAACACTGAAGCTTTCTTT	CASRVGTLNTEAFF
TRBV30	.	.	TRBJ2-5	TGTGCCTGGAGTGTCCAACCCCCCCGCCAGGGACCAGAAGAGACCCAGTACTTC	CAWSVQPPRQGPEETQYF
TRBV7-9	.	.	TRBJ2-2	TGTGCCTGGAGCCAGGGGAGGGGCGGGGAGCTGTTTTTT	CAWSQGRGGELFF
TRBV28	.	many	TRBJ2-7	TGTGCCAGCAGTTGGACAGCCGGCGAGCAGTACTTC	CASSWTAGEQYF
TRBV18	TRBD1	.	TRBJ2-7	TGTGCCAGCTCACTACATGGGACAGGTTCTGATGACGAGCGGTACTTC	CASSLHGTGSDDERYF
TRBV6-1	.	.	TRBJ1-6	TGTGCCAGCCGCCGGGCAGGGGATAATTCACCCCTCCACTTT	CASRRAGDNSPLHF
TRBV20-1	.	.	TRBJ1-5	TGCAGTGCTACGGGCGAATATAGCAATCAGCCCCAGCATTTT	CSATGEYSNQPQHF
TRBV6-1	TRBD1	many	TRBJ2-1	TGTGCCAGCAGAGGGACAGGGGGCCTCTACAATGAGCAGTTCTTC	CASRGTGGLYNEQFF
TRBV28	TRBD2	many	TRBJ2-7	TGTGCCAGCAGTTCGCCGGGAGGGGACTCCTACGAGCAGTACTTC	CASSSPGGDSYEQYF
TRBV20-1	TRBD2	many	TRBJ2-2	TGCAGTGCTAGAGAAGTTCAGCGGGAGGGGAACACCGGGGAGCTGTTTTTT	CSAREVQREGNTGELFF
TRBV18	.	many	TRBJ2-2	TGTGCCAGCTCACCAACAGCGAACACCGGGGAGCTGTTTTTT	CASSPTANTGELFF
TRBV6-1	TRBD2	few	TRBJ2-7	TGTGCCAGCAGGGGACTAGCGGGAGGAGGTTCCAACGAGCAGTACTTC	CASRGLAGGGSNEQYF
TRBV27	TRBD1	few	TRBJ2-7	TGTGCCAGCAGGCTACAGGGGACAGGCGAGCAGTACTTC	CASRLQGTGEQYF
TRBV5-4	.	few	TRBJ2-7	TGTGCCAGCAGCCCTTACTCTGACGCCTACGAGCAGTACTTC	CASSPYSDAYEQYF